The 26 T cell receptor beta chains listed next were all sequenced from one sample in a study of early T cells in non-severe SARS-CoV-2 infection. Using its own MiXCR run on the 5' RACE reads, TCRdb lists one record per CDR3 protein. The table has just over 25,000 distinct CDR3 sequences, 4.5% to 5.5% seen once. Sequenced material: whole blood. These receptors all come from an adult who was a healthcare worker with PCR-confirmed SARS-CoV-2 infection or an uninfected control (not recorded which).

This clonotype was recorded at least ten times. This sequence joins TRBV28 and TRBJ1-2; TRBD1 is a possible D gene (5 bases). Germline CDR1 is MDHEN and CDR2 is SYDVKM. The CDR3 runs to 12 residues. The V and J ends lost 6 bases and 5 bases respectively, with 10 bases between them. The CDR3 loop reads CASRGRVYGYTF. DNA of the CDR3: TGTGCCAGCAGAGGCAGGGTTTATGGCTACACCTTC.

This clonotype was observed at least ten times. The chain combines TRBV5-1 with TRBJ1-1; a weak D match, TRBD1 (6 bases). The germline CDR1 and CDR2 sequences are SGHRS and YFSETQ. V was clipped by 4 bases and J by 5 bases, with 15 bases between them. The CDR3 totals 14 residues. CDR3 region: CASSQTAGATEAFF. In DNA form, the CDR3 reads TGCGCCAGCAGCCAGACGGCAGGGGCGACTGAAGCTTTCTTT. Full variable domain (missing parts from reference TRBV5-1 and TRBJ1-1): KAGVTQTPRYLIKTRGQQVTLSCSPISGHRSVSWYQQTPGQGLQFLFEYFSETQRNKGNFPGRFSGRQFSNSRSEMNVSTLELGDSALYLCASSQTAGATEAFFGQGTRLTVV.

By share of the sample, this clonotype is medium-sized. The rearrangement links TRBV29-1 to TRBJ2-1, with D maybe TRBD1 (6 bases). The V gene's germline CDR1 is SQVTM and CDR2 ANQGSEA. This CDR3 contains 13 residues. V dropped 5 bases and J dropped 10 bases, with 18 bases sitting between them. CDR3 residues: CSVTGTMAGEQFF. CDR3 sequence (DNA): TGCAGCGTTACCGGGACAATGGCGGGCGAGCAGTTCTTC.

This clonotype was seen repeatedly, ten times or more. The chain has TRBV2 and TRBJ2-2; 7 positions agree with TRBD2. The ends lost 4 bases at V and 8 bases at J; junction bases unmatched: 4. Looked up from germline, CDR1 is SNHLY and CDR2 is FYNNEI. This CDR3 is 13 amino acids long. CDR3 nucleotide sequence: TGTGCCAGCAGTGCTCAAGCGGGGGGGGAGCTGTTTTTT. Encoded protein: CASSAQAGGELFF. Using reference TRBV2 and TRBJ2-2 for the parts outside the CDR3, the full variable domain is EPEVTQTPSHQVTQMGQEVILRCVPISNHLYFYWYRQILGQKVEFLVSFYNNEISEKSEIFDDQFSVERPDGSNFTLKIRSTKLEDSAMYFCASSAQAGGELFFGEGSRLTVL.

For the CDR3, the DNA is TGTGCCAGCAGTTTGACAGGGTCGCCCTACGAGCAGTACTTC. This gives the protein CASSLTGSPYEQYF. V usage is TRBV12-3 or TRBV12-4 and J usage is TRBJ2-7; 7 bases align to TRBD1. The V segment lost 3 bases and the J segment 2 bases; nucleotides outside the gene matches: 4. This CDR3 is 14 amino acids long.

This clonotype was observed at least ten times. The V and J genes are TRBV28 and TRBJ2-7; D ambiguous. Trimming left V 6 bases short and J 7 bases short, with 10 bases between. The germline V gene has CDR1 MDHEN and CDR2 SYDVKM. The CDR3 has 11 residues. The CDR3 nucleotides are TGTGCCAGCAGCCTAACTCGGGAGCAGTACTTC. Its protein is CASSLTREQYF. Looking up the rest from reference TRBV28 and TRBJ2-7 gives the full variable domain: DVKVTQSSRYLVKRTGEKVFLECVQDMDHENMFWYRQDPGLGLRLIYFSYDVKMKEKGDIPEGYSVSREKKERFSLILESASTNQTSMYLCASSLTREQYFGPGTRLTVT.

In its sample, this clonotype was seen many times. The chain carries TRBV7-2 and TRBJ2-5; TRBD1 matches 7 bases. Germline CDR1 reads SGHTA; CDR2 reads FQGNSA. Trimming removed 2 bases from V and 1 base from J; junction bases left unmatched: 4. CDR3 length equals 15 residues. Here the CDR3 reads CASSLSGTVQETQYF. The CDR3 DNA reads as TGTGCCAGCAGCTTATCGGGGACAGTCCAAGAGACCCAGTACTTC.

This clonotype was found many times. V and J are TRBV18 and TRBJ2-4, with TRBD1 as a possible D gene (6 bases). The V end was cut by 2 bases, the J end by 0 bases, with 14 bases between. Germline V CDR1 and CDR2: KGHSH, LQKENI. CDR3 length: 17 amino acids. The CDR3 is CASSPTTGTLAKNIQYF. CDR3 coding DNA: TGTGCCAGCTCACCAACAACAGGGACGTTAGCCAAAAACATTCAGTACTTC.

This clonotype has ten or more counts. Relative to the germline gene, one junction end is altered; a read error may explain this. This chain connects TRBV5-1 to TRBJ2-4; D gene ambiguous. Looked up from germline, CDR1 is SGHRS and CDR2 is YFSETQ. CDR3 length: 15 residues. CDR3 loop: CASASGGPLKNTQYF. CDR3 nucleotide sequence: TGCGCCAGCGCGTCCGGTGGGCCGTTAAAAAACACTCAGTACTTC.

This clonotype showed up many times. The chain couples TRBV27 to TRBJ1-6, with 11 nucleotides matching TRBD1. Germline loops: CDR1 MNHEY, CDR2 SMNVEV (reference sequence). V gave up 3 bases and J gave up 9 bases; unmatched junction bases: 4. This CDR3 is built from 15 residues. The CDR3 is CASSFQGQGASPLHF. The DNA for the CDR3 is TGTGCCAGCAGTTTCCAAGGACAGGGGGCTTCACCCCTCCACTTT.

This clonotype was recorded many times. The rearrangement uses TRBV5-1 and TRBJ2-7, with D maybe TRBD2 (6 bases). Trimming pared 4 bases from V and 1 base from J, leaving 15 bases between. The V gene's germline CDR1 is SGHRS and CDR2 YFSETQ. The CDR3 runs 15 residues. In DNA form, the CDR3 reads TGCGCCAGCAGCCCCTGGGAGGACCCATCCTACGAGCAGTACTTC. Its translation: CASSPWEDPSYEQYF.

This clonotype came up many times. The V gene is TRBV28, the J gene TRBJ1-1; D is ambiguous. Germline lookup yields CDR1 MDHEN and CDR2 SYDVKM. With 3 bases removed from V and 2 bases from J, the gap between germline ends came to 7 bases. The CDR3 is made up of 13 amino acids. This CDR3 is CASSLPFNTEAFF. CDR3 bases: TGTGCCAGCAGTTTGCCTTTTAACACTGAAGCTTTCTTT.

This clonotype was picked up many times. The V gene is TRBV28, the J gene TRBJ2-4; D might be TRBD1 (6 bases). V shed 3 bases and J shed 1 base, with 16 bases lying between them. The germline V gene encodes CDR1 MDHEN and CDR2 SYDVKM. The CDR3 is 17 amino acids. The CDR3 DNA sequence: TGTGCCAGCAGTTTGGGGCAGGGGTTCGAGGCCAAAAACATTCAGTACTTC. Amino acids: CASSLGQGFEAKNIQYF.

This clonotype came up many times. V is TRBV6-2 or TRBV6-3 and J is TRBJ2-7; a weak D match, TRBD1 (5 bases). The germline V gene has CDR1 MNHEY and CDR2 SVGEGT. The CDR3 spans 15 residues. The V end lost 5 bases, the J end lost 7 bases, and 21 bases lay between the germline ends. The CDR3 sequence: CASSSPGLSTREQYF. The CDR3 DNA sequence: TGTGCCAGCAGTAGCCCAGGGTTGTCAACGAGGGAGCAGTACTTC.

This clonotype was seen ten or more times. The V call is TRBV12-3 or TRBV12-4, the J call TRBJ2-2; 8 bases map to TRBD1. V lost 5 bases to trimming and J lost 7 bases; unmatched junction nucleotides: 12. The CDR3 length is 16 residues. The CDR3 nucleotides are TGTGCCAGCAGTCAGACGAACAGGGGGGTTAGCGGGGAGCTGTTTTTT. It translates to CASSQTNRGVSGELFF.

A few counts support this clonotype. CDR3 sequence: CASSLGYRASYEQYF. The DNA of the CDR3 is TGTGCCAGCAGCTTGGGGTACAGGGCATCCTACGAGCAGTACTTC. The J gene is TRBJ2-7, the V gene TRBV5-5; D might be TRBD1 (6 bases). V was trimmed by 0 bases and J by 1 base, leaving 11 bases between them. The germline V gene encodes CDR1 SGHKS and CDR2 YYEKEE (reference sequence). The CDR3 extends over 15 amino acids. Drawing the rest from reference TRBV5-5 and TRBJ2-7, the complete variable domain is DAGVTQSPTHLIKTRGQQVTLRCSPISGHKSVSWYQQVLGQGPQFIFQYYEKEERGRGNFPDRFSARQFPNYSSELNVNALLLGDSALYLCASSLGYRASYEQYFGPGTRLTVT.

The sample holds many counts of this clonotype. The chain carries TRBV13 and TRBJ2-7; 8 bases fit TRBD1. Germline loops: CDR1 PRHDT, CDR2 FYEKMQ (reference sequence). The V gene end was trimmed by 5 bases and the J gene end by 2 bases; junction bases not matched to a gene: 8. CDR3 length equals 15 residues. CDR3 coding DNA: TGTGCCAGCAGCCTTGGGACAGGAATAGCCTACGAGCAGTACTTC. Protein sequence: CASSLGTGIAYEQYF. The variable domain in full, with the rest retrieved from reference TRBV13 and TRBJ2-7, is AAGVIQSPRHLIKEKRETATLKCYPIPRHDTVYWYQQGPGQDPQFLISFYEKMQSDKGSIPDRFSAQQFSDYHSELNMSSLELGDSALYFCASSLGTGIAYEQYFGPGTRLTVT.

The chain joins TRBV20-1 to TRBJ2-7, with 12 positions matching TRBD1. The CDR3 spans 19 residues. Germline loops: CDR1 DFQATT, CDR2 SNEGSKA (reference sequence). V shed 1 base, J shed 3 bases, and the junction held 16 bases outside the gene matches. DNA of the CDR3: TGCAGTGCTAGAGGAAATGGATATCGGGACAGGGGGCATGACTACGAGCAGTACTTC. It specifies CSARGNGYRDRGHDYEQYF.

The table lists this clonotype with many counts. The chain links TRBV7-6 to TRBJ2-7, with TRBD1 matching 11 bases. V was clipped by 5 bases and J by 6 bases; unmatched bases: 12. The germline CDR1 and CDR2 sequences are SGHVS and FNYEAQ. This CDR3 has 16 amino acids. Here the CDR3 DNA reads TGTGCCAGCAGCGCAGTTTCCGGGACAGGGGGTTCCGAGCAGTACTTC. Amino acid sequence: CASSAVSGTGGSEQYF.

The chain employs TRBV29-1 and TRBJ1-2; D might be TRBD1 (5 bases). The germline V gene has CDR1 SQVTM and CDR2 ANQGSEA. The CDR3 runs 11 residues. The CDR3 nucleotides are TGCATAACCCGGGACGGCTATGGCTACACCTTC. Encoded protein: CITRDGYGYTF.

This clonotype has just a few counts. The rearrangement links TRBV28 to TRBJ1-4; 7 bases agree with TRBD1. The junction had 4 bases not matched to a gene; V was cut back by 5 bases and J by 4 bases. Germline V gives CDR1 MDHEN, CDR2 SYDVKM. The CDR3 totals 14 residues. The CDR3 is CASSTRGFNEKLFF. DNA of the CDR3: TGTGCCAGCAGTACCAGGGGGTTTAATGAAAAACTGTTTTTT.

This clonotype was seen repeatedly, ten times or more. The junction departs from the called germline gene at one end, perhaps through a read error. V gene TRBV2 combines with J gene TRBJ1-2; no definite D call. The CDR3 is made up of 14 amino acids. Looked up from germline, CDR1 is SNHLY and CDR2 is FYNNEI. CDR3 in amino acids: CASGDGQFNYGYTF. The CDR3 DNA reads TGTGCCAGCGGTGATGGGCAATTCAACTATGGCTACACCTTC.

This clonotype appeared many times. The chain couples TRBV5-4 to TRBJ1-2; tentatively, D is TRBD1 (5 bases). Trimming pared 1 base from V and 6 bases from J, leaving 10 bases between. Germline-derived CDR1 and CDR2 are SGHNT and YYREEE (reference sequence). This CDR3 has 13 amino acids. The CDR3, as DNA: TGTGCCAGCAGCTTGAGGGCAGGGAATGGCTACACCTTC. It translates to CASSLRAGNGYTF.

This clonotype was detected many times. The chain recombines TRBV19 with TRBJ2-2, with 9 positions matching TRBD2. V trimming: 7 bases; J trimming: 4 bases; junction bases outside the gene matches: 7. Germline CDR1 and CDR2: LNHDA and SQIVND (reference sequence). The CDR3 length is 15 residues. The CDR3 coding sequence is TGTGCCAGTATAAGTAGCGGGAGAGGCACCGGGGAGCTGTTTTTT. Residues: CASISSGRGTGELFF.

This clonotype was detected many times. The CDR3, as DNA: TGTGCCAGCAGCTTAACGCCCCTAGGGGACTATGGCTACACCTTC. Its translation: CASSLTPLGDYGYTF. The V call is TRBV5-5, the J call TRBJ1-2; a possible D gene is TRBD1 (5 bases). Trimming removed 2 bases from V and 3 bases from J, with 14 bases in between. This CDR3 comprises 15 residues. The germline V gene has CDR1 SGHKS and CDR2 YYEKEE (reference sequence).

This clonotype was detected ten times or more. CDR3 bases: TGTGCCAGCAGCCAGACTTATAACACTGAAGCTTTCTTT. Encoded protein: CASSQTYNTEAFF. This chain connects TRBV3-1 to TRBJ1-1; no firm D call. The germline V gene has CDR1 LGHDT and CDR2 YNNKEL (reference sequence). This CDR3 is 13 amino acids long. V lost 3 bases, J lost 2 bases, and 7 bases lay in between. Full variable domain (rest looked up from reference TRBV3-1 and TRBJ1-1): DTAVSQTPKYLVTQMGNDKSIKCEQNLGHDTMYWYKQDSKKFLKIMFSYNNKELIINETVPNRFSPKSPDKAHLNLHINSLELGDSAVYFCASSQTYNTEAFFGQGTRLTVV.